This T cell receptor beta chain came from a study of blood T cell repertoires in COVID-19. Study overall: The United States, Italy and Spain supplied acute and convalescent COVID-19 samples.

Per the original methods: Amplification with reference gene primers provided the estimates of nucleated cell counts. Method: immunoSEQ multiplex PCR; TCRdb's copy keeps in-frame clones and lacks some. The V and J calls and clone size were taken over from that table, and D and trimming were inferred from the DNA. In the table there are some 150,000 clones, 85% to 90% of which are singletons. V lost 6 bases and J lost 3; bases outside the gene matches: 11. In germline, CDR1 is MDHEN, CDR2 SYDVKM. There are 16 residues in the CDR3. This clonotype was sampled from a human donor in a cohort sampled during active COVID-19. The chain joins TRBV28 to TRBJ2-5; 9 bases align to TRBD1. Input material: peripheral blood. The CDR3 reads CASRTPTGGLKETQYF. In nucleotides, the CDR3 is TGTGCCAGCAGGACACCCACAGGGGGCTTGAAAGAGACCCAGTACTTC.